This TCR beta chain was observed in a study of OX40 agonist ivuxolimab in advanced cancers. Trimming left V 6 bases short and J 0 bases short, with 11 bases between. This CDR3 has 15 residues. CDR1 is LNHDA and CDR2 is SQIVND in the germline V gene (reference sequence). Generated by immunoSEQ multiplex PCR, the TCRdb table keeps only in-frame clones and is missing some. The profile covers under 40,000 clones, with 65% to 85% appearing a single time and less than 2% taken by the ten largest. This clonotype was sampled from an adult with an advanced solid tumor such as melanoma, head and neck, liver or kidney cancer. The chain employs TRBV19 and TRBJ1-4, with unresolved D. The sample here was CD4+ or CD8+ T cells sorted from blood, taken in a trial of the OX40 agonist ivuxolimab. The CDR3 DNA sequence: TGTGCCAGTAGGGGATCGGTTGCAACTAATGAAAAACTGTTTTTT. Protein sequence: CASRGSVATNEKLFF.